This TCR beta chain was observed in a study of cytomegalovirus exposure and HLA in healthy donors. It was with 60 Vbeta and 13 Jbeta primers that the PCR ran. Libraries were prepared by immunoSEQ multiplex PCR; TCRdb keeps only in-frame clonotypes and omits some of them. The sample holds 150,000 to 200,000 clones, approximately 70% seen once. Comments on this clone: The antigen remains undetermined.

The CDR3 has 11 residues. Trimming removed 7 bases from V and 8 bases from J, with 9 bases in between. Germline V gives CDR1 MDHEN, CDR2 SYDVKM. Points from the study as a whole: Evidence from a later analysis indicated that most CMV-associated TCR beta chains looked HLA-restricted. Some V segments could not be told apart, so they were left out, TRBV6-2 and TRBV6-3 among them. Relative to equally common others, HLA-associated TCR beta chains showed greater clonal expansion in a later analysis. Available immune exposure information was restricted to CMV serostatus only.

The clonotype originates from a man younger than 30 in good health and CMV-seropositive. Sequencing was performed on PBMCs. The V gene is TRBV28, the J gene TRBJ2-1, with D unclear. The CDR3 is CASTREDEQFF. DNA for the CDR3: TGTGCCAGCACCCGTGAGGATGAGCAGTTCTTC.